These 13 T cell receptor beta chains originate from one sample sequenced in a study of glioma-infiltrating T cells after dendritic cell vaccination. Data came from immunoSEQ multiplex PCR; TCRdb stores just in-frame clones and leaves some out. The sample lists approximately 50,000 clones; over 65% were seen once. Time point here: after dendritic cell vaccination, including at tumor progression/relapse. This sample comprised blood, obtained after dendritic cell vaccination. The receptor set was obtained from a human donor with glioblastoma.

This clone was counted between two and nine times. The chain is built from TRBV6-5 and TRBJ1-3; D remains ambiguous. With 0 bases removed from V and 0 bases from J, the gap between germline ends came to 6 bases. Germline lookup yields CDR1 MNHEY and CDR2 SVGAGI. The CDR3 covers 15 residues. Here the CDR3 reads CASSYSSGSGNTIYF. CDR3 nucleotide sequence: TGTGCCAGCAGTTACTCTTCGGGCTCTGGAAACACCATATATTTT.

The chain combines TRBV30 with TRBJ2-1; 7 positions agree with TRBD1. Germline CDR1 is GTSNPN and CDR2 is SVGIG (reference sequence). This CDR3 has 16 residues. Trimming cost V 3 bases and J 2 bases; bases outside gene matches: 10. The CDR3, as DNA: TGTGCCTGGAGCTCATACAGGGGTAGTCCCTACAATGAGCAGTTCTTC. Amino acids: CAWSSYRGSPYNEQFF.

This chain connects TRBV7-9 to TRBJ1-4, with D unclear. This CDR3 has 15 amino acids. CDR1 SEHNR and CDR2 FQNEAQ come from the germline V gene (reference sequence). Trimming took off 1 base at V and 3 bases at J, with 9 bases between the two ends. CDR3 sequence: CASSLGYSSNEKLFF. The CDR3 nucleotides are TGTGCCAGCAGCTTAGGGTACAGTTCTAATGAAAAACTGTTTTTT.

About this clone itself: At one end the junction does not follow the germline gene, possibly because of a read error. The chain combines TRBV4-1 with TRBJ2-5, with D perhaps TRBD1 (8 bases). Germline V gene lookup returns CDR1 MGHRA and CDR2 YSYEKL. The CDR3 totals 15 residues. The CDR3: CASSQTGGGGETQHF. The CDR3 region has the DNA TGCGCCAGCAGCCAAACAGGGGGGGGTGGGGAGACCCAGCACTTC.

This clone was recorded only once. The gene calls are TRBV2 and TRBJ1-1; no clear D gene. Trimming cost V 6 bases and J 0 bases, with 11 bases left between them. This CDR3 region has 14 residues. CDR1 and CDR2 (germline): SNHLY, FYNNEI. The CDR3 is CASSLMAVNTEAFF. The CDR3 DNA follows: TGTGCCAGCAGCCTTATGGCCGTGAACACTGAAGCTTTCTTT. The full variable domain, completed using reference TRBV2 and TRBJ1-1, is EPEVTQTPSHQVTQMGQEVILRCVPISNHLYFYWYRQILGQKVEFLVSFYNNEISEKSEIFDDQFSVERPDGSNFTLKIRSTKLEDSAMYFCASSLMAVNTEAFFGQGTRLTVV.

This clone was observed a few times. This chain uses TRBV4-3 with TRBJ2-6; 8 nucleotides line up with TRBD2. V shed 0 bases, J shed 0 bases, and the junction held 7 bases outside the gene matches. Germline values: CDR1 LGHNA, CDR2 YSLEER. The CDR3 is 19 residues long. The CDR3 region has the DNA TGCGCCAGCAGCCAAGATAGGCTAGCGGGCTCCTCTGGGGCCAACGTCCTGACTTTC. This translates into CASSQDRLAGSSGANVLTF.

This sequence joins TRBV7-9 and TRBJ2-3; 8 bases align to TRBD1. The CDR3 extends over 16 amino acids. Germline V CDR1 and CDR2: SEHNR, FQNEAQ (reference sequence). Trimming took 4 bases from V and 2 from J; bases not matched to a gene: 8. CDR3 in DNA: TGTGCCAGCAGCTCACGCGGGACAGGTTACACAGATACGCAGTATTTT. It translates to CASSSRGTGYTDTQYF.

CDR3: CAKLQGAQNTEAFF. The CDR3 region has the DNA TGTGCCAAATTACAGGGGGCCCAGAACACTGAAGCTTTCTTT. The gene calls are TRBV2 and TRBJ1-1, with TRBD1 matching 9 bases. V dropped 10 bases and J dropped 1; count of bases not matched to a gene: 7. This CDR3 spans 14 amino acids. Germline CDR1 is SNHLY and CDR2 is FYNNEI.

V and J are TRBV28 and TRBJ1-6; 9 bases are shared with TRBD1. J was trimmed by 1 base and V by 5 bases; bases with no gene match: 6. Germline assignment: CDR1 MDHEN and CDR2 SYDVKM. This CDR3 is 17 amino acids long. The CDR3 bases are TGTGCCAGCAGTCCGCCGGGACAGGGTTCCTATAATTCACCCCTCCACTTT. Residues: CASSPPGQGSYNSPLHF.

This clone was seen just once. This chain's CDR3 is CASSSLPPYEQYF. The CDR3 region has the DNA TGTGCCAGCAGTTCTCTTCCCCCCTACGAGCAGTACTTC. The chain employs TRBV6-5 and TRBJ2-7, with D unresolved. The CDR3 has 13 amino acids. Looked up from germline, CDR1 is MNHEY and CDR2 is SVGAGI. The ends were cut back, 4 bases at V and 2 bases at J, with 9 bases in the middle.

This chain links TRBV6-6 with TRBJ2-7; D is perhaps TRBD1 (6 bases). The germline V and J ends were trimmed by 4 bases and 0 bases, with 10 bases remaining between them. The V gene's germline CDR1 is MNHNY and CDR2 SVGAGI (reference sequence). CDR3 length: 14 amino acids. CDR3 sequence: CASSSPDSSYEQYF. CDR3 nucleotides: TGTGCCAGCAGTTCCCCGGACAGCTCCTACGAGCAGTACTTC.

CDR3 DNA: TGTGCCAGCAGCGTAGGGCTTTCCGGGGAGCTGTTTTTT. Encoded protein: CASSVGLSGELFF. The V call is TRBV9, the J call TRBJ2-2; D not resolved. V was clipped by 0 bases and J by 6 bases, with 6 bases between them. The CDR3 runs 13 residues. Germline V gene sequence: CDR1 SGDLS, CDR2 YYNGEE.

The CDR3 loop is CASSLAILGGGSYEQYF. The DNA of the CDR3 is TGTGCCAGCAGCTTAGCAATTCTGGGCGGGGGCTCCTACGAGCAGTACTTC. The V gene is TRBV7-2, the J gene TRBJ2-7; TRBD2 agrees at 7 bases. CDR1 and CDR2 from the germline V gene are SGHTA and FQGNSA. The CDR3 covers 17 residues. V dropped 0 bases and J dropped 0; count of bases not matched to a gene: 8.